This T cell receptor (beta chain) was sequenced during a study of blood T cell repertoires in COVID-19. Per the original methods: Amplification of reference gene primers provided the estimated nucleated cell counts. Sequenced by immunoSEQ multiplex PCR; TCRdb stores in-frame clones only, minus some. D and trimming were read from the DNA, whereas the V and J calls and clone size are those reported in that table. The sample lists 200,000 to 250,000 clones; 75% to 90% were seen once. This CDR3 has 15 amino acids. The germline CDR1 and CDR2 sequences are SGHNT and YENEEA. The junction had 3 bases not matched to a gene; V was cut back by 3 bases and J by 6 bases.

The chain is built from TRBV11-3 and TRBJ2-2; 11 nucleotides match TRBD2. Sequencing used PBMCs or T cells enriched from blood (not recorded which). This receptor was identified in a young woman in a cohort exposed to, infected with or recovered from COVID-19 (not recorded which). CDR3 in amino acids: CASSLGTSGSGELFF. The CDR3 region has the DNA TGTGCCAGCAGCTTGGGGACTAGCGGTTCCGGGGAGCTGTTTTTT.